The clone carrying this T cell receptor (beta chain) showed up many times. Researchers took RNA transcripts and amplified the TCR beta CDR3 regions from them. First-round RT-PCR with HTBI primers amplified the TCR CDR3 region. TCRdb redid the calling of the multiplex PCR reads with MiXCR, one entry per CDR3 protein. Among over 45,000 distinct CDR3 sequences listed, around half were seen once. The data were taken from a study of T cells in Graves' hyperthyroidism and ophthalmopathy. This CDR3 is built from 15 residues. Germline CDR1 is SGHTA and CDR2 is FQGNSA. V was shortened by 2 bases and J by 1 base, with 12 bases between the two germline ends.

The TCR comes from a woman between 50 and 59 years old with Graves' hyperthyroidism. Material: peripheral blood or thyroid tissue (not recorded which). This rearrangement joins TRBV7-2 to TRBJ2-7, with D hard to call. The CDR3 bases are TGTGCCAGCAGCTTACGGAGACAAGCTTCCTACGAGCAGTACTTC. Translation: CASSLRRQASYEQYF.